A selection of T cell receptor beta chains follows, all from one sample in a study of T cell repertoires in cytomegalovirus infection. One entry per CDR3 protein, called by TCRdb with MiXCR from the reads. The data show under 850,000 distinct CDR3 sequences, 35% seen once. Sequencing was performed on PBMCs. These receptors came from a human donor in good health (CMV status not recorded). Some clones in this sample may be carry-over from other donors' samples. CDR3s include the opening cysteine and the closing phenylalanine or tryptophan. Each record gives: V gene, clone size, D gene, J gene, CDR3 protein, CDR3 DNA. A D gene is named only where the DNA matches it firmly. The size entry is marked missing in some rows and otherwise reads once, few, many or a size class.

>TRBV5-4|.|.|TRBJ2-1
CASSLDGGEQFF
TGTGCCAGCAGCCTAGACGGAGGTGAGCAGTTCTTC
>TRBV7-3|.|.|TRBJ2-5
CASSLVGAPGETQYF
TGTGCCAGCAGCTTGGTGGGGGCGCCAGGGGAGACCCAGTACTTC
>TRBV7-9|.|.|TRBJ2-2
CASTPTGTNTGELFF
TGTGCCAGCACACCCACGGGGACCAACACCGGGGAGCTGTTTTTT
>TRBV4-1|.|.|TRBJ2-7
CASSQGTLQYF
TGCGCCAGCAGCCAAGGTACATTGCAGTACTTC
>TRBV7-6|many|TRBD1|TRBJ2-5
CASSSPDDRALQETQYF
TGTGCCAGCAGCTCTCCCGACGACAGGGCCCTCCAAGAGACCCAGTACTTC
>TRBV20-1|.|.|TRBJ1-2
CSAITTLGGYTF
TGCAGTGCGATCACCACCTTGGGCGGCTACACCTTC
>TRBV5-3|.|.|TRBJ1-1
CASSLMRENTEAFF
TGTGCCAGCAGCTTGATGAGGGAGAACACTGAAGCTTTCTTT
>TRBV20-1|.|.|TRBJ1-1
CSARDPTVNTEAFF
TGCAGTGCTAGAGACCCTACAGTGAACACTGAAGCTTTCTTT
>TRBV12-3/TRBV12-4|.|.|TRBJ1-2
CASSLVGEKGGYTF
TGTGCCAGCAGTTTAGTTGGAGAGAAGGGGGGCTACACCTTC
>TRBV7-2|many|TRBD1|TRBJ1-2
CASSLAVDRGHYYGYTF
TGTGCCAGCAGCTTAGCGGTGGACAGGGGGCATTACTATGGCTACACCTTC
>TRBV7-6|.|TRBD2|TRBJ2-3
CASSSSGTRGTDTQYF
TGTGCCAGCAGCTCGTCCGGGACTAGAGGGACAGATACGCAGTATTTT
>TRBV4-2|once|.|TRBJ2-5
CASSQDSSGETQYF
TGTGCCAGCAGCCAAGATTCCTCTGGGGAGACCCAGTACTTC
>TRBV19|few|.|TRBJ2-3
CASTPGWGTDTQYF
TGTGCCAGTACCCCAGGGTGGGGCACAGATACGCAGTATTTT
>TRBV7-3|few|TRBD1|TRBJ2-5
CASSQTGQGEYPQETQYF
TGTGCCAGCAGCCAGACGGGACAGGGAGAATACCCCCAAGAGACCCAGTACTTC
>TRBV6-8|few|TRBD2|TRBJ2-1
CASSYGKLAGVYNEQFF
TGTGCCAGCAGTTACGGTAAACTAGCGGGGGTCTACAATGAGCAGTTCTTC
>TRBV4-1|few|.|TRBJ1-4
CASSQEIRLPSEKLFF
TGCGCCAGCAGCCAAGAAATCCGACTTCCATCCGAAAAACTGTTTTTT
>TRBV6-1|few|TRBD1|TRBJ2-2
CAERDSPTGELFF
TGTGCCGAACGGGACAGCCCCACCGGGGAGCTGTTTTTT
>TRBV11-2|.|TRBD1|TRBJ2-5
CASSTRSQGAQYF
TGTGCCAGCAGCACGCGGTCCCAGGGGGCCCAGTACTTC
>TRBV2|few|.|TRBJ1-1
CASSEMSGKFIVRKNTEAFF
TGTGCCAGCAGTGAGATGTCAGGGAAATTTATAGTCCGAAAAAACACTGAAGCTTTCTTT
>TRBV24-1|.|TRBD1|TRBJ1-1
CATSDPGQGTPEAFF
TGTGCCACCAGTGATCCCGGACAGGGAACCCCTGAAGCTTTCTTT
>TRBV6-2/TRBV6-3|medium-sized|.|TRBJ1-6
CASSYSGTSNSPLHF
TGTGCCAGCAGTTACTCCGGGACAAGCAATTCACCCCTCCACTTT
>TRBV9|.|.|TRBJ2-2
CAGTGAHTGELFF
TGTGCCGGGACGGGAGCCCACACCGGGGAGCTGTTTTTT
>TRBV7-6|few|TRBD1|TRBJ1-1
CASSLGQGAAFF
TGTGCCAGCAGCTTAGGACAGGGAGCCGCTTTCTTT
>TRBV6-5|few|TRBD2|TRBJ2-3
CASSPRAGATDTQYF
TGTGCCAGCAGCCCCAGGGCGGGAGCCACAGATACGCAGTATTTT
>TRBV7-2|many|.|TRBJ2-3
CASSLGRALGTDTQYF
TGTGCCAGCAGCTTAGGGCGGGCCCTCGGCACAGATACGCAGTATTTT
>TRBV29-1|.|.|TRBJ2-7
CSIISRAGLFAYEQYF
TGCAGCATTATCTCCAGGGCAGGGTTGTTCGCCTACGAGCAGTACTTC
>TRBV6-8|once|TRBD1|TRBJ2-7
CASSSSQGALYEQYF
TGTGCCAGCAGTTCTTCCCAGGGGGCGCTTTACGAGCAGTACTTC
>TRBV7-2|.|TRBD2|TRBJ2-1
CASSLPSGGPNEQFF
TGTGCCAGCAGCCTCCCCAGCGGGGGGCCCAATGAGCAGTTCTTT
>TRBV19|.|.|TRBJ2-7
CASTLRLSTRGEQYF
TGTGCCAGTACTCTACGACTATCTACGAGAGGCGAGCAGTACTTC
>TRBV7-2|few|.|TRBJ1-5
CASSLEDSSNQPQHF
TGTGCCAGCAGCTTAGAGGACAGTAGCAATCAGCCCCAGCATTTT
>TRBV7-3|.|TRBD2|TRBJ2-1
CASSLWSGSGNEQFF
TGTGCCAGCAGCTTATGGAGCGGGAGCGGCAATGAGCAGTTCTTC
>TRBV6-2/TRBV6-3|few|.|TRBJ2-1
CASSPMTQNNEQFF
TGTGCCAGCAGTCCGATGACTCAAAACAATGAGCAGTTCTTC
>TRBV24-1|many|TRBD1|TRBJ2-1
CATSSPDRGSNEQFF
TGTGCCACCAGTTCTCCGGACAGGGGGTCTAATGAGCAGTTCTTC